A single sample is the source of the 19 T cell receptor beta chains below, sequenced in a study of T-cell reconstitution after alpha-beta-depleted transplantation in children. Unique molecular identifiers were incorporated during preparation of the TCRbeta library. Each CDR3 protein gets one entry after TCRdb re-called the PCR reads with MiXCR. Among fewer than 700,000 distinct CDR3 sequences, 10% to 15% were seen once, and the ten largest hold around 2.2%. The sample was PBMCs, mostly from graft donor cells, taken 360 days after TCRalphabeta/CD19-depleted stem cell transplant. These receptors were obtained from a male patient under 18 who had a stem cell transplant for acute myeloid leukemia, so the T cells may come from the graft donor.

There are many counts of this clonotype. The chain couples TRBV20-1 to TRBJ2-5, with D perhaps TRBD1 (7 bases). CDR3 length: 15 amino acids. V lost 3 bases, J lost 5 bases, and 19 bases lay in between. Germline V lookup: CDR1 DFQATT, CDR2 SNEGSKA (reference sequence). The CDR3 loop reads CSASGAGGIEETQYF. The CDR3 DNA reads TGCAGTGCTAGCGGTGCAGGGGGGATTGAGGAGACCCAGTACTTC.

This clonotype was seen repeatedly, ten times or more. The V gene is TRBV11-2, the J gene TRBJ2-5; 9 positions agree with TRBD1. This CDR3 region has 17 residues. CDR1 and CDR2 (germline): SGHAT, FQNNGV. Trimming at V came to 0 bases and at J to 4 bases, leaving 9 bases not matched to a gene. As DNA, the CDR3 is TGTGCCAGCAGCTTAGATTACGGGACAGGGAAAAGAGAGACCCAGTACTTC. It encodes CASSLDYGTGKRETQYF.

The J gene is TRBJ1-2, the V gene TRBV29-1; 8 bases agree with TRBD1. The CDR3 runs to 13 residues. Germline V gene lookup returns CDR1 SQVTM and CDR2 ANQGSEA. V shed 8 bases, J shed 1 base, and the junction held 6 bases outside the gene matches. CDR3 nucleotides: TGCAGCTGCTGGACAGGGTTTAACTATGGCTACACCTTC. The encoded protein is CSCWTGFNYGYTF. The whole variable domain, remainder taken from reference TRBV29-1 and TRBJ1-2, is SAVISQKPSRDICQRGTSLTIQCQVDSQVTMMFWYRQQPGQSLTLIATANQGSEATYESGFVIDKFPISRPNLTFSTLTVSNMSPEDSSIYLCSCWTGFNYGYTFGSGTRLTVV.

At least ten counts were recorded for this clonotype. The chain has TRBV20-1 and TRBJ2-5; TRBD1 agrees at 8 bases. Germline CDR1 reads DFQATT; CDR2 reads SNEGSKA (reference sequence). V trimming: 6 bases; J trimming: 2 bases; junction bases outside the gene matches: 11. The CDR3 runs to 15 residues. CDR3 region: CSATSGTGGQETQYF. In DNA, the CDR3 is TGCAGTGCCACCTCTGGAACAGGGGGTCAAGAGACCCAGTACTTC.

The CDR3 here is CSVGLAGVARDTQYF. The DNA for the CDR3 is TGCAGCGTGGGACTAGCGGGTGTTGCCAGAGATACGCAGTATTTT. The chain is built from TRBV29-1 and TRBJ2-3, with 12 bases matching TRBD2. Germline values: CDR1 SQVTM, CDR2 ANQGSEA. CDR3 length: 15 amino acids. Unmatched junction bases numbered 9, after V lost 6 bases and J lost 5 bases.

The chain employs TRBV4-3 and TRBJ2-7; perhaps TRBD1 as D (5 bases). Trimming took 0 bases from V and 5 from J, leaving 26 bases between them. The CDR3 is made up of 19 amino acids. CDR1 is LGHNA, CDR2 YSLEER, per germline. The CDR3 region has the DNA TGCGCCAGCAGCCAAGATAAGGCCCCCTTAGGAGCAGGGTGGGACGAGCAGTACTTC. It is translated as CASSQDKAPLGAGWDEQYF.

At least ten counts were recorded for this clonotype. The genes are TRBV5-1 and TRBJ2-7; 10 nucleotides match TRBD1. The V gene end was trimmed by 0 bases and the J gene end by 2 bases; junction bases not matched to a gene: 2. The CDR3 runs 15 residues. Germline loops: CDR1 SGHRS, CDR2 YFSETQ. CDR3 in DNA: TGCGCCAGCAGCTTGGGGGGACAGGGGACCTACGAGCAGTACTTC. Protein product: CASSLGGQGTYEQYF.

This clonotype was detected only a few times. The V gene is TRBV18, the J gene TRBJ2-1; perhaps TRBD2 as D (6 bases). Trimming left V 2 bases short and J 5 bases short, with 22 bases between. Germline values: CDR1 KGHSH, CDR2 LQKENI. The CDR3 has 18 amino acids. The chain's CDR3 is CASSPGGNKYQQNNEQFF. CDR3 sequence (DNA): TGTGCCAGCTCACCAGGAGGGAACAAATACCAACAAAACAATGAGCAGTTCTTC.

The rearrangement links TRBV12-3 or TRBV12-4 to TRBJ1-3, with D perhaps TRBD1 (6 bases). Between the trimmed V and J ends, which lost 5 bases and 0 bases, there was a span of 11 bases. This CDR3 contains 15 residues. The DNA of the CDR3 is TGTGCCAGCAGTCCCGGACAGACCTCTGGAAACACCATATATTTT. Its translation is CASSPGQTSGNTIYF.

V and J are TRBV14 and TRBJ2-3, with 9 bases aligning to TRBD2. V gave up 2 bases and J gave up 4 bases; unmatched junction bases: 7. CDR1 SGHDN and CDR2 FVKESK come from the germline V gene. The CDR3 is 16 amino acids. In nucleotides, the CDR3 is TGTGCCAGCAGCCAACCAGCGGGAGGAATCGCAGATACGCAGTATTTT. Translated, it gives CASSQPAGGIADTQYF. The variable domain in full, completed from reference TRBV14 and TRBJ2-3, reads EAGVTQFPSHSVIEKGQTVTLRCDPISGHDNLYWYRRVMGKEIKFLLHFVKESKQDESGMPNNRFLAERTGGTYSTLKVQPAELEDSGVYFCASSQPAGGIADTQYFGPGTRLTVL.

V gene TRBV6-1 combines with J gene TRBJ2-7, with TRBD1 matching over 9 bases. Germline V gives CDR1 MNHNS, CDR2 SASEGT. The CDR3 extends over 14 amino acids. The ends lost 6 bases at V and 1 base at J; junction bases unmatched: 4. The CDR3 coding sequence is TGTGCCAGCAGACTGGGACAGGGTTCCTACGAGCAGTACTTC. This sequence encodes CASRLGQGSYEQYF.

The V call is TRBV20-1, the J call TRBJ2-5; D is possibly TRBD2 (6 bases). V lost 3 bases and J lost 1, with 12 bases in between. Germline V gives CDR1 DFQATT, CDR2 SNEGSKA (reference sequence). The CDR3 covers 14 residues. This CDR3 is CSASRLVGQETQYF. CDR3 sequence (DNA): TGCAGTGCTAGTAGACTAGTTGGCCAAGAGACCCAGTACTTC.

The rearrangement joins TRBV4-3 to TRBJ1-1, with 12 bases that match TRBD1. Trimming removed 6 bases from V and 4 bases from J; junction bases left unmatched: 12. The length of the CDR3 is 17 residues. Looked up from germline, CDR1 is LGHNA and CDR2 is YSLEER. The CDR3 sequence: CASRPRGTGGSVTEAFF. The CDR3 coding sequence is TGCGCCAGCAGACCCCGGGGGACAGGGGGCTCGGTCACTGAAGCTTTCTTT.

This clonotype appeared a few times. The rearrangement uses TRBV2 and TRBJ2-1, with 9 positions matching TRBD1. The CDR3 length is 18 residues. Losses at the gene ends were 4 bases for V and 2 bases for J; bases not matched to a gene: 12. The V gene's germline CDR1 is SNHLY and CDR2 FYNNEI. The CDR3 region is CASSGTGDLGTPYNEQFF. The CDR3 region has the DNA TGTGCCAGCAGTGGGACAGGGGACCTAGGGACTCCCTACAATGAGCAGTTCTTC.

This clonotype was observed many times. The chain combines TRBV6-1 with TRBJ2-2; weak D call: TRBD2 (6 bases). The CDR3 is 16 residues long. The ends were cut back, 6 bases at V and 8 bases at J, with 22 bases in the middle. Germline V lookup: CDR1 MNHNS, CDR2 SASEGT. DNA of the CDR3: TGTGCCAGCAGACAAGTAGGGACTTCCCCCAGGGGGGAGCTGTTTTTT. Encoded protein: CASRQVGTSPRGELFF.

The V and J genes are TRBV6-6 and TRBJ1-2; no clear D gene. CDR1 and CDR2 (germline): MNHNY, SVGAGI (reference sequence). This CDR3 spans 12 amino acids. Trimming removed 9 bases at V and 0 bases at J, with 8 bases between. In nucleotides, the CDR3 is TGTGCCAGTAGGCCTACTAACTATGGCTACACCTTC. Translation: CASRPTNYGYTF.

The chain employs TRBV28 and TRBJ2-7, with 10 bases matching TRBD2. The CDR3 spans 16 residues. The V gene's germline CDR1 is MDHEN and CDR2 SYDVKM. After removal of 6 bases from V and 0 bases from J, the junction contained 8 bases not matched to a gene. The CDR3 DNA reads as TGTGCCAGCAGAAACCCGGGACTAGCGTTCTCCTACGAGCAGTACTTC. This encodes CASRNPGLAFSYEQYF.

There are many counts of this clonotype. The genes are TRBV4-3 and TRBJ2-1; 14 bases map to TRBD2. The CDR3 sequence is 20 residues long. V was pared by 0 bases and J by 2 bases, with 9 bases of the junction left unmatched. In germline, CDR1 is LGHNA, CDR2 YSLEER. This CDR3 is CASSQDVATSGRATYNEQFF. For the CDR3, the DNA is TGCGCCAGCAGCCAAGATGTTGCGACTAGCGGGAGGGCCACCTACAATGAGCAGTTCTTC.

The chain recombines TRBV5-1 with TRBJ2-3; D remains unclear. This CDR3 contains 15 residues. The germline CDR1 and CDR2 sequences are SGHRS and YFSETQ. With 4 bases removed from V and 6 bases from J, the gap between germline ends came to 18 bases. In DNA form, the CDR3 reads TGCGCCAGCAGCAGGCTAATGGCGCCGGACGATACGCAGTATTTT. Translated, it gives CASSRLMAPDDTQYF. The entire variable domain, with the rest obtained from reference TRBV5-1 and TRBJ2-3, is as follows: KAGVTQTPRYLIKTRGQQVTLSCSPISGHRSVSWYQQTPGQGLQFLFEYFSETQRNKGNFPGRFSGRQFSNSRSEMNVSTLELGDSALYLCASSRLMAPDDTQYFGPGTRLTVL.